The T cell receptor beta chain described here comes from a study of shared clonotypes between healthy human individuals. This CDR3 contains 11 residues. V lost 3 bases and J 6 bases, leaving 9 bases between the germline ends. Germline V CDR1 and CDR2: SQVTM, ANQGSEA. Worth noting for this clone: No antigen is known for it.

The study's findings and limits: Naive subsets typically showed greater estimated richness than memory subsets. Shared across several donors were around 5% of the naive CD4 clonotypes.

In replicate PCRs of sorted subsets, about 190 ng DNA, approximately 30,000 T cell genomes, was used. Only in-frame clones appear in the TCRdb table, and some are missing; sequencing was by immunoSEQ multiplex PCR. The sample contains millions of clones, about 95% of which appear only once. Naive CD8 cells were CD45RO-negative, positively selected for CCR7, excluding terminally differentiated effector memory CD45RA+ cells. Sequencing was performed on naive CD8+ T cells sorted from blood. V gene TRBV29-1 combines with J gene TRBJ2-7; D gene uncertain. The TCR was taken from a young man in good health. In nucleotides, the CDR3 is TGCAGCGTTGAGGCAGCTCTCGAGCAGTACTTC. This translates into CSVEAALEQYF.